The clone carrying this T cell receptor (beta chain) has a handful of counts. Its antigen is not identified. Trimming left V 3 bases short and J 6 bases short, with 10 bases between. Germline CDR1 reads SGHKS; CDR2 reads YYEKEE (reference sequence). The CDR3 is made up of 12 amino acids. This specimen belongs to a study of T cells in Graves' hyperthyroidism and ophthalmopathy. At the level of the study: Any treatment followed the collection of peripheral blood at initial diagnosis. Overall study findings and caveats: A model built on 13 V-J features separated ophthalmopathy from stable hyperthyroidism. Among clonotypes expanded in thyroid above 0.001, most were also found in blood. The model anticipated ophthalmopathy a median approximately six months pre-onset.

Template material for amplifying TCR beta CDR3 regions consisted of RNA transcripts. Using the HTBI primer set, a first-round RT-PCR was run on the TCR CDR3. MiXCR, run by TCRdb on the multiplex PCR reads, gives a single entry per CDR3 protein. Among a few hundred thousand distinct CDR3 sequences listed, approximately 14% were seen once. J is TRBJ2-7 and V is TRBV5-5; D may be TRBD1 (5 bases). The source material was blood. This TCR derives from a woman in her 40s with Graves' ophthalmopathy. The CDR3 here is CASSYPQGEQYF. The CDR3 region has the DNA TGTGCCAGCAGCTACCCTCAGGGCGAGCAGTACTTC.